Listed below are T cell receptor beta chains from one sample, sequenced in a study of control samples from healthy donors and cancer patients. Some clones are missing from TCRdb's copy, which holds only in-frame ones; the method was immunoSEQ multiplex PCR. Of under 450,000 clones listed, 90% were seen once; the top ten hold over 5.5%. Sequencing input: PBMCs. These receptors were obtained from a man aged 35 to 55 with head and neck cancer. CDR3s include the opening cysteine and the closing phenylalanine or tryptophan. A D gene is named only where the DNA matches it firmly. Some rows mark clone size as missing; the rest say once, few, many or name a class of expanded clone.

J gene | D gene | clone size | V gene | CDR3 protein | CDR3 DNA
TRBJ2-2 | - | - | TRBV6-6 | CASSPEVVAGELFF | TGTGCCAGCAGTCCAGAGGTAGTGGCCGGGGAGCTGTTTTTT
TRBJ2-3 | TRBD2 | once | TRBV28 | CASRPGGAGGPDTQYF | TGTGCCAGCAGGCCCGGGGGAGCGGGAGGGCCAGATACGCAGTATTTT
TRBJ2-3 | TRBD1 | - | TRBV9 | CASTHSGGLSTDTQYF | TGTGCCAGCACTCATTCAGGGGGCCTTAGCACAGATACGCAGTATTTT
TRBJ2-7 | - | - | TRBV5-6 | CASRPGPSSYEQYF | TGTGCCAGCAGGCCGGGACCAAGCTCCTACGAGCAGTACTTC
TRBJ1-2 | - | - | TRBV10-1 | CASSDGPYGYTF | TGCGCCAGCAGTGACGGACCCTATGGCTACACCTTC
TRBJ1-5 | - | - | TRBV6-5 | CASEDSLNQPQHF | TGTGCCAGCGAGGACAGCCTCAATCAGCCCCAGCATTTT
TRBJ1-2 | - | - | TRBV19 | CASRYSVGVGYTF | TGTGCCAGTAGATATTCGGTGGGGGTTGGCTACACCTTC
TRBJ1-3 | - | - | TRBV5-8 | CASSLVGGHSGNTIYF | TGTGCCAGCAGCTTGGTCGGCGGGCACTCTGGAAACACCATATATTTT
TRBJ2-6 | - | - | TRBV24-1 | CATSAIGGSGANVLTF | TGTGCCACCAGTGCGATTGGGGGTTCTGGGGCCAACGTCCTGACTTTC
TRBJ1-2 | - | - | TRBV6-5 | CASVRAGQSNYGYTF | TGTGCCAGCGTTAGAGCCGGACAGTCTAACTATGGCTACACCTTC
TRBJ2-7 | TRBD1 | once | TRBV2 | CASRDRATYEQYF | TGTGCCAGCAGAGACAGGGCTACCTACGAGCAGTACTTC
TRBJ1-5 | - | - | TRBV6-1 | CASSERQEINQPQHF | TGTGCCAGCAGTGAACGACAGGAGATCAATCAGCCCCAGCATTTT
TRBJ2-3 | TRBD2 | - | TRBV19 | CASYHSSGSGTDTQYF | TGTGCCAGTTATCACTCTAGCGGGTCGGGGACAGATACGCAGTATTTT
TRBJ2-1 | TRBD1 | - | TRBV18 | CASSGGTGVVVNEQFF | TGTGCCAGCTCAGGCGGAACAGGGGTGGTGGTGAATGAGCAGTTCTTC
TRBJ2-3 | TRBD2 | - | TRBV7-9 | CASSRRGSGSGDTQYF | TGTGCCAGCAGCCGTCGAGGTAGCGGGAGTGGAGATACGCAGTATTTT
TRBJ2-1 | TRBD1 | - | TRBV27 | CASSSGQGNNEQFF | TGTGCCAGCAGTTCAGGACAGGGGAACAATGAGCAGTTCTTC
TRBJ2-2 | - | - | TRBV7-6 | CASTIGAGELFF | TGTGCCAGCACAATAGGGGCCGGGGAGCTGTTTTTT
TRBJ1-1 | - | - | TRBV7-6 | CASSFEGRDEAFF | TGTGCCAGCAGCTTTGAGGGAAGGGATGAAGCTTTCTTT
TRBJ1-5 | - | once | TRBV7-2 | CASSLDVRSGQPQHF | TGTGCCAGCAGCTTAGACGTCAGATCTGGCCAGCCCCAGCATTTT
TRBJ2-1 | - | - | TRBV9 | CASSPYNNEQFF | TGTGCCAGCAGCCCATACAACAATGAGCAGTTCTTC
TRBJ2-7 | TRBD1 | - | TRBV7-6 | CASSYRQGDEQYF | TGTGCCAGCAGCTACCGACAGGGCGACGAGCAGTACTTC
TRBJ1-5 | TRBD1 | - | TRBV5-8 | CASSPDRDRVLYSNQPQHF | TGTGCCAGCAGTCCGGATCGGGACAGGGTTTTATATAGCAATCAGCCCCAGCATTTT
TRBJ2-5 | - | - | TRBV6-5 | CASSLERQETQYF | TGTGCCAGCAGTCTGGAGCGCCAAGAGACCCAGTACTTC
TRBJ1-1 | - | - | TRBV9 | CASSVDGAAGRVTFF | TGTGCCAGCAGCGTAGATGGGGCGGCGGGCAGGGTGACTTTCTTT
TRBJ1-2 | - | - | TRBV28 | CASSLRDGYTF | TGTGCCAGCAGTTTACGAGATGGCTACACCTTC
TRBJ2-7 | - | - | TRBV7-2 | CASSLDPAYEQYF | TGTGCCAGCAGCTTAGACCCCGCCTACGAGCAGTACTTC
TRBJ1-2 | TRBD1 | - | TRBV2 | CASRDRGLGYTF | TGTGCCAGCAGGGACAGGGGACTTGGCTACACCTTC
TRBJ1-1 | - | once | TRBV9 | CASSVGPDYTEAFF | TGTGCCAGCAGCGTAGGTCCAGACTACACTGAAGCTTTCTTT